Sequencing of this TCR beta chain was carried out in a study of cytomegalovirus exposure and HLA in healthy donors. The PCR contained 60 Vbeta and 13 Jbeta primers. Using immunoSEQ multiplex PCR, the repertoire was profiled, and TCRdb retains in-frame clones only, with some absent. The data show approximately 150,000 clones, 70% to 80% seen once. The origin of this receptor is a man aged 18 to 29 in good health and CMV-seropositive. The sequencing input was PBMCs.

CDR3 amino acids: CASSLWQGNNQPQHF. The CDR3 DNA reads TGTGCCAGCAGTTTATGGCAGGGGAACAATCAGCCCCAGCATTTT. The J gene is TRBJ1-5, the V gene TRBV27, with a possible D match to TRBD1 (6 bases). V lost 1 base and J lost 3, with 10 bases in between. CDR3 length: 15 residues. CDR1 and CDR2 (germline): MNHEY, SMNVEV (reference sequence).